Each of the 27 T cell receptor beta chains below was sequenced from the same sample in a study of blood T cell repertoires in COVID-19. Generated by immunoSEQ multiplex PCR, the TCRdb table keeps only in-frame clones and is missing some. The repertoire holds some 150,000 clones, with 84% as singletons. What was sequenced was peripheral blood. Every receptor here comes from a man aged 40-50 years who had recovered from COVID-19.

V is TRBV5-5 and J is TRBJ2-7; D possibly corresponds to TRBD2 (5 bases). Germline V CDR1 and CDR2: SGHKS, YYEKEE (reference sequence). The CDR3 is made up of 15 amino acids. V was clipped by 1 base and J by 1 base, with 12 bases between them. The CDR3 coding sequence is TGTGCCAGCAGCTTGAGACTCGGGGAATCCTACGAGCAGTACTTC. This codes for CASSLRLGESYEQYF.

J is TRBJ2-3 and V is TRBV7-6; D is possibly TRBD2 (5 bases). Between the trimmed V and J ends, which lost 4 bases and 2 bases, there was a span of 10 bases. The length of the CDR3 is 14 residues. CDR1 and CDR2 from the germline V gene are SGHVS and FNYEAQ. CDR3 loop: CASSSRRVTDTQYF. CDR3 in DNA: TGTGCCAGCAGCTCCCGGCGGGTCACAGATACGCAGTATTTT. Full variable domain (missing parts from reference TRBV7-6 and TRBJ2-3): GAGVSQSPRYKVTKRGQDVALRCDPISGHVSLYWYRQALGQGPEFLTYFNYEAQQDKSGLPNDRFSAERPEGSISTLTIQRTEQRDSAMYRCASSSRRVTDTQYFGPGTRLTVL.

The chain uses TRBV28 and TRBJ1-1; D is unresolved. This CDR3 has 12 amino acids. Trimming removed 6 bases at V and 2 bases at J, with 7 bases between. Germline lookup yields CDR1 MDHEN and CDR2 SYDVKM. The CDR3: CASRIPNTEAFF. CDR3 sequence (DNA): TGTGCCAGCAGAATCCCTAACACTGAAGCTTTCTTT.

Here the CDR3 DNA reads TGCGCCAGCAGCCAAGATGAGGCTGCGGAACAGCCCCAGCATTTT. It translates to CASSQDEAAEQPQHF. V is TRBV4-1 and J is TRBJ1-5; the D is unclear. V lost 0 bases and J 7 bases, leaving 13 bases between the germline ends. Germline assignment: CDR1 MGHRA and CDR2 YSYEKL. This CDR3 is built from 15 residues.

The V call is TRBV7-8, the J call TRBJ2-7; D not certain. Germline assignment: CDR1 SGHVS and CDR2 FQNEAQ. The CDR3 has 13 amino acids. Trimming shortened V by 1 base and J by 5 bases, and 9 bases separated the two germline ends. The CDR3 here is CASSLVVVNEQYF. Here the CDR3 DNA reads TGTGCCAGCAGCTTAGTAGTAGTAAACGAGCAGTACTTC.

This chain connects TRBV25-1 to TRBJ2-1; D not resolved. CDR3 length equals 11 residues. Trimming left V 0 bases short and J 10 bases short, with 4 bases between. The germline gives CDR1 MGHDK, CDR2 SYGVNS. The CDR3 here is CASSEYGEQFF. The CDR3 DNA sequence: TGTGCCAGCAGTGAATACGGGGAGCAGTTCTTC.

The J gene is TRBJ2-3, the V gene TRBV2; D is undetermined. V dropped 8 bases and J dropped 5 bases, with 8 bases sitting between them. The germline CDR1 and CDR2 sequences are SNHLY and FYNNEI. The CDR3 length is 11 residues. For the CDR3, the DNA is TGTGCCAGCGAGATCCGAGATACGCAGTATTTT. This translates into CASEIRDTQYF.

This clone was found a few times. This sequence joins TRBV19 and TRBJ2-3, with a tentative D call TRBD2 (5 bases). CDR3 length: 13 residues. Trimming shortened V by 7 bases and J by 1 base, and 9 bases separated the two germline ends. Per germline, CDR1 LNHDA and CDR2 SQIVND (reference sequence). This chain's CDR3 is CASNHGGTDTQYF. Written as DNA, the CDR3 is TGTGCCAGTAACCACGGGGGCACAGATACGCAGTATTTT.

The sample holds a few counts of this clone. Its ends do not fully match the called genes, so a read error is possible. This rearrangement joins TRBV7-7 to TRBJ1-1; no definite D call. Germline lookup yields CDR1 SSHAT and CDR2 FNYEAQ (reference sequence). This CDR3 contains 13 residues. The CDR3 loop reads CASSKSENTEAFF. The CDR3 DNA follows: TGTGCTAGCAGCAAGAGTGAGAACACTGAAGCTTTCTTT. The full variable domain, with the rest looked up from reference TRBV7-7 and TRBJ1-1, is GAGVSQSPRYKVTKRGQDVTLRCDPISSHATLYWYQQALGQGPEFLTYFNYEAQPDKSGLPSDRFSAERPEGSISTLTIQRTEQRDSAMYRCASSKSENTEAFFGQGTRLTVV.

The chain joins TRBV24-1 to TRBJ2-7, with 9 nucleotides matching TRBD1. CDR1 is KGHDR and CDR2 is SFDVKD in the germline V gene. There are 16 residues in the CDR3. V shed 4 bases and J 3 bases; nucleotides not matched to a gene: 9. This CDR3 is CATSEAPGQGSYEQYF. The CDR3 nucleotides read TGTGCCACCAGTGAGGCGCCGGGACAGGGTAGCTACGAGCAGTACTTC.

V and J are TRBV4-3 and TRBJ1-1; 7 nucleotides agree with TRBD1. Unmatched junction bases numbered 8, after V lost 4 bases and J lost 6 bases. The germline V gene encodes CDR1 LGHNA and CDR2 YSLEER. The CDR3 extends over 14 amino acids. The DNA of the CDR3 is TGCGCCAGCAGCCCCGACAGGGTGGTCGCTGAAGCTTTCTTT. Residues: CASSPDRVVAEAFF.

This chain connects TRBV15 to TRBJ1-5; D is possibly TRBD1 (6 bases). CDR1 is LNHNV and CDR2 is YYDKDF in the germline V gene (reference sequence). V was pared by 6 bases and J by 6 bases, with 15 bases between. The CDR3 sequence is 14 residues long. Here the CDR3 reads CATSPQGIGQPQHF. CDR3 nucleotide sequence: TGTGCCACCAGTCCACAGGGAATCGGTCAGCCCCAGCATTTT.

The V gene is TRBV7-9, the J gene TRBJ2-3; TRBD1 aligns across 8 bases. Trimming at V came to 6 bases and at J to 4 bases, leaving 18 bases not matched to a gene. Per germline, CDR1 SEHNR and CDR2 FQNEAQ (reference sequence). This CDR3 region has 18 residues. The CDR3 sequence is CASRHPGADRANSDTQYF. The DNA of the CDR3 is TGTGCCAGCAGACACCCCGGGGCGGACAGGGCGAACTCAGATACGCAGTATTTT.

CDR3 sequence reads: CASSLWGRGLGTEAFF. CDR3 DNA: TGTGCCAGCAGTTTATGGGGGAGGGGCTTGGGCACTGAAGCTTTCTTT. The chain couples TRBV28 to TRBJ1-1, with D perhaps matching TRBD1 (5 bases). The CDR3 sequence is 16 residues long. Trimming removed 0 bases from V and 4 bases from J, with 15 bases in between. The V gene's germline CDR1 is MDHEN and CDR2 SYDVKM.

The chain combines TRBV5-1 with TRBJ2-5; 9 bases match TRBD1. The CDR3 runs 14 residues. From germline, CDR1 is SGHRS and CDR2 YFSETQ. V trimming: 4 bases; J trimming: 5 bases; junction bases outside the gene matches: 6. The CDR3 coding sequence is TGCGCCAGCAGCCCGGGACAGGGTAAGGAGACCCAGTACTTC. It encodes CASSPGQGKETQYF.

V gene TRBV19 combines with J gene TRBJ1-2; D is unclear. Between the trimmed V and J ends, which lost 5 bases and 3 bases, there was a span of 7 bases. The CDR3 loop spans 12 amino acids. Germline V gene lookup returns CDR1 LNHDA and CDR2 SQIVND (reference sequence). The CDR3 here is CASSRGDYGYTF. CDR3 bases: TGTGCCAGTAGTCGGGGAGACTATGGCTACACCTTC. Variable domain in full (rest from reference TRBV19 and TRBJ1-2): DGGITQSPKYLFRKEGQNVTLSCEQNLNHDAMYWYRQDPGQGLRLIYYSQIVNDFQKGDIAEGYSVSREKKESFPLTVTSAQKNPTAFYLCASSRGDYGYTFGSGTRLTVV.

The CDR3 is CATSRGLASFQETQYF. In DNA form, the CDR3 reads TGTGCCACCAGCAGGGGACTAGCGTCCTTCCAAGAGACCCAGTACTTC. V gene TRBV15 combines with J gene TRBJ2-5; 10 nucleotides line up with TRBD2. CDR1 and CDR2 from the germline V gene are LNHNV and YYDKDF (reference sequence). Trimming cost V 3 bases and J 1 base; bases outside gene matches: 5. The CDR3 consists of 16 residues.

In this sample, this clone turned up once. The chain uses TRBV6-2 or TRBV6-3 and TRBJ1-2, with 8 bases aligning to TRBD1. The V gene's germline CDR1 is MNHEY and CDR2 SVGEGT. The CDR3 is 14 residues long. V gave up 4 bases and J gave up 8 bases; unmatched junction bases: 9. The CDR3 coding sequence is TGTGCCAGCAGTTTGGACAGGGATGGAGGCGGCTACACCTTC. Residues: CASSLDRDGGGYTF.

The chain has TRBV24-1 and TRBJ2-3; tentatively, D is TRBD2 (6 bases). Germline CDR1 is KGHDR and CDR2 is SFDVKD. The V and J ends lost 3 bases and 1 base respectively, with 16 bases between them. The CDR3 is 17 residues long. CDR3 residues: CATSDRSDGTGTDTQYF. The CDR3 nucleotides are TGTGCCACCAGTGATCGCTCGGACGGGACTGGCACAGATACGCAGTATTTT.

The rearrangement joins TRBV6-1 to TRBJ1-5; D is uncertain. The CDR3 covers 15 residues. Germline V CDR1 and CDR2: MNHNS, SASEGT. Trimming left V 0 bases short and J 6 bases short, with 12 bases between. Here the CDR3 DNA reads TGTGCCAGCAGTGAAGCCCCGAGGACTCCTCAGCCCCAGCATTTT. Translation gives CASSEAPRTPQPQHF.

This clone was counted a few times. The rearrangement uses TRBV19 and TRBJ2-7; 8 positions agree with TRBD1. This CDR3 comprises 13 residues. J lost 9 bases, V lost 3 bases, and 7 bases had no gene match. From germline, CDR1 is LNHDA and CDR2 SQIVND (reference sequence). The CDR3 DNA is TGTGCCAGTAGTATCGACAGGGGAAGTGGGCAGTACTTC. Translated: CASSIDRGSGQYF.

The rearrangement links TRBV7-2 to TRBJ2-7; possibly TRBD1 for D (5 bases). Trimming pared 2 bases from V and 7 bases from J, leaving 15 bases between. The CDR3 consists of 14 residues. From germline, CDR1 is SGHTA and CDR2 FQGNSA. The CDR3 DNA reads TGTGCCAGCAGCTTAATGGGGTTGGGGCGGGAGCAGTACTTC. Protein: CASSLMGLGREQYF.

A few counts support this clone. The CDR3 loop is CASSFSAGPNQPQHF. In DNA form, the CDR3 reads TGTGCCAGCAGCTTCTCAGCAGGTCCCAATCAGCCCCAGCATTTT. The genes are TRBV7-6 and TRBJ1-5, with D unclear. The germline V gene encodes CDR1 SGHVS and CDR2 FNYEAQ. The V end was cut by 3 bases, the J end by 3 bases, with 12 bases between. This CDR3 contains 15 residues.

Here the CDR3 DNA reads TGTGCCAGCCGTCCCACAGGGGGCCCCTACGAGCAGTACTTC. Residues: CASRPTGGPYEQYF. The J gene is TRBJ2-7, the V gene TRBV28; TRBD1 matches 9 bases. J gave up 2 bases and V 8 bases, and 7 bases lay outside the gene matches. The CDR3 length is 14 residues. Germline V gives CDR1 MDHEN, CDR2 SYDVKM.

A single count supports this clone. This chain's CDR3 is CASKSGGETQYF. CDR3 DNA sequence: TGTGCCAGCAAATCGGGGGGAGAGACCCAGTACTTC. The V gene is TRBV28, the J gene TRBJ2-5; 7 positions agree with TRBD2. The length of the CDR3 is 12 residues. V was clipped by 7 bases and J by 4 bases; unmatched bases: 3. Germline V gives CDR1 MDHEN, CDR2 SYDVKM.

The chain carries TRBV7-2 and TRBJ1-4, with 7 bases fitting TRBD1. The CDR3 runs 14 residues. V trimming: 1 base; J trimming: 5 bases; junction bases outside the gene matches: 1. Germline CDR1 reads SGHTA; CDR2 reads FQGNSA. The CDR3 region is CASSLEQGNEKLFF. CDR3 coding DNA: TGTGCCAGCAGCTTAGAACAGGGGAATGAAAAACTGTTTTTT.

The CDR3 here is CAWSSGRAGGQGDTQYF. The CDR3 DNA reads TGTGCCTGGAGTTCCGGAAGAGCGGGGGGGCAGGGAGATACGCAGTATTTT. The chain is built from TRBV30 and TRBJ2-3; 10 bases agree with TRBD2. Germline CDR1 GTSNPN, CDR2 SVGIG (reference sequence). Trimming cost V 2 bases and J 5 bases; bases outside gene matches: 13. CDR3 size: 17 residues.